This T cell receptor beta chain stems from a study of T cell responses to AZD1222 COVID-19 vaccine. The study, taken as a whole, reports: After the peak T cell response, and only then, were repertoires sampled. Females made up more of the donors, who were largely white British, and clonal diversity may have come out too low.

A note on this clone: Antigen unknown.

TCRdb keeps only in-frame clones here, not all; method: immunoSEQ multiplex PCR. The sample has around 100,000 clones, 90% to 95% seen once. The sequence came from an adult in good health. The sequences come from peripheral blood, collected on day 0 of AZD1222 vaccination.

CDR3 sequence reads: CASSLGLAGGTDTQYF. The CDR3 nucleotides are TGTGCCAGCAGTCTCGGACTAGCGGGAGGCACAGATACGCAGTATTTT. V usage is TRBV28 and J usage is TRBJ2-3; 13 nucleotides line up with TRBD2. With 5 bases clipped from V and 1 base from J, the junction kept 3 bases outside the gene matches. The CDR3 sequence is 16 residues long. Germline assignment: CDR1 MDHEN and CDR2 SYDVKM.